This T cell receptor (beta chain) was captured in a study of T cells in Graves' hyperthyroidism and ophthalmopathy. Germline CDR1 is DFQATT and CDR2 is SNEGSKA (reference sequence). This CDR3 is built from 18 residues. The V gene end was trimmed by 4 bases and the J gene end by 3 bases; junction bases not matched to a gene: 12. Amplification yielded TCR beta CDR3 regions, with RNA transcripts as the source. First-round RT-PCR targeting the TCR CDR3 was performed with the HTBI primer set. TCRdb fed the multiplex PCR reads into MiXCR, producing one record per CDR3 protein. This sample has about 700,000 distinct CDR3 sequences, with less than 15% found just once. This clonotype was counted between two and nine times. Lactation, pregnancy, other autoimmune disease or uncontrolled infection excluded patients.

The sequence was obtained from a woman between 18 and 29 years old with Graves' hyperthyroidism. V gene TRBV20-1 combines with J gene TRBJ2-1; 13 bases align to TRBD2. Sequenced input: blood. CDR3 protein: CSAIPDTGTSGVYNEQFF. The CDR3 DNA follows: TGCAGTGCTATACCTGACACCGGGACTAGCGGGGTCTACAATGAGCAGTTCTTC.